The 19 T cell receptor beta chains presented below share a single source sample, sequenced in a study of blood T cell repertoires in COVID-19. The table came from immunoSEQ multiplex PCR; TCRdb's copy has only in-frame clones and leaves some out. This table holds about 150,000 clones, around 80% found once. Sequencing was done on a sample of peripheral blood. The source of these receptors is a woman in her forties or fifties in a cohort sampled during active or convalescent COVID-19.

The chain employs TRBV30 and TRBJ2-7; TRBD1 agrees at 11 bases. Germline V gives CDR1 GTSNPN, CDR2 SVGIG (reference sequence). The CDR3 is 14 amino acids. J was trimmed by 2 bases and V by 5 bases; bases with no gene match: 5. The CDR3 here is CAWRPGQGAYEQYF. CDR3 in DNA: TGTGCCTGGCGACCGGGACAGGGGGCCTACGAGCAGTACTTC.

This chain uses TRBV4-3 with TRBJ1-4, with D maybe TRBD1 (6 bases). This CDR3 is built from 19 residues. The germline gives CDR1 LGHNA, CDR2 YSLEER. The V end lost 4 bases, the J end lost 4 bases, and 25 bases lay between the germline ends. Here the CDR3 DNA reads TGCGCCAGCAGCCCCCTCGCCAGGGGCGCGGGCCCCTTTAATGAAAAACTGTTTTTT. Its translation is CASSPLARGAGPFNEKLFF.

The V call is TRBV6-5, the J call TRBJ2-5; 8 bases are a match to TRBD2. Germline-derived CDR1 and CDR2 are MNHEY and SVGAGI. The CDR3 length is 14 residues. V was clipped by 7 bases and J by 6 bases; unmatched bases: 10. DNA of the CDR3: TGTGCCAGCAAATCCAGCGGGGGAAGGAAGACCCAGTACTTC. Amino acids: CASKSSGGRKTQYF.

The chain employs TRBV6-4 and TRBJ2-7; TRBD1 is a possible D gene (5 bases). V gave up 10 bases and J gave up 2 bases, with 12 bases separating them. CDR1 MRHNA and CDR2 SNTAGT come from the germline V gene. The CDR3 loop spans 12 amino acids. The CDR3 sequence is CANRTLTYEQYF. For the CDR3, the DNA is TGTGCCAACCGGACACTTACCTACGAGCAGTACTTC.

The rearrangement joins TRBV7-9 to TRBJ1-4; D ambiguous. The V end was cut by 8 bases, the J end by 4 bases, with 14 bases between. Looked up from germline, CDR1 is SEHNR and CDR2 is FQNEAQ (reference sequence). The CDR3 runs 14 residues. CDR3 in DNA: TGTGCCAGCTCATTGGGTGTTCGTAATGAAAAACTGTTTTTT. Its protein product is CASSLGVRNEKLFF.

This sequence joins TRBV5-1 and TRBJ2-7; maybe TRBD2 (5 bases). V lost 0 bases and J lost 6, with 10 bases in between. This CDR3 is 13 amino acids long. The V gene's germline CDR1 is SGHRS and CDR2 YFSETQ. Here the CDR3 reads CASSLVLAGEQYF. The CDR3 DNA reads as TGCGCCAGCAGCTTGGTGCTAGCTGGCGAGCAGTACTTC.

The chain carries TRBV6-5 and TRBJ1-4, with D unclear. Trimming removed 0 bases at V and 4 bases at J, with 12 bases between. Germline V lookup: CDR1 MNHEY, CDR2 SVGAGI. This CDR3 comprises 16 residues. CDR3 DNA sequence: TGTGCCAGCAGTTACTCCAGTGGGCAGAGTAATGAAAAACTGTTTTTT. Its protein is CASSYSSGQSNEKLFF.

A few counts support this clone. The chain joins TRBV7-2 to TRBJ2-5, with D possibly being TRBD1 (6 bases). The germline V and J ends were trimmed by 0 bases and 1 base, with 12 bases remaining between them. Germline V gene lookup returns CDR1 SGHTA and CDR2 FQGNSA. The CDR3 loop spans 16 amino acids. The DNA of the CDR3 is TGTGCCAGCAGCTTAGCCCAGGCAGGGGCCCAAGAGACCCAGTACTTC. Its translation is CASSLAQAGAQETQYF.

The CDR3 here is CASSLARGGYTF. CDR3 in DNA: TGTGCCAGCAGCTTGGCCAGGGGTGGCTACACCTTC. The rearrangement joins TRBV7-9 to TRBJ1-2; D is possibly TRBD1 (6 bases). V gave up 3 bases and J gave up 7 bases, with 9 bases separating them. The germline V gene has CDR1 SEHNR and CDR2 FQNEAQ (reference sequence). The CDR3 is made up of 12 amino acids.

This chain connects TRBV10-3 to TRBJ2-4; 8 nucleotides match TRBD2. V shed 2 bases, J shed 3 bases, and the junction held 3 bases outside the gene matches. Germline lookup yields CDR1 ENHRY and CDR2 SYGVKD. This CDR3 spans 15 amino acids. The CDR3 bases are TGTGCCATCAGTGAGACTAGCGGAAACAAAAACATTCAGTACTTC. It codes for CAISETSGNKNIQYF.

The CDR3 sequence is CASSFTSGSYNEQFF. The CDR3 DNA reads as TGTGCCAGCAGCTTCACTAGCGGCTCCTACAATGAGCAGTTCTTC. This chain joins TRBV11-2 and TRBJ2-1; TRBD2 matches 8 bases. In germline, CDR1 is SGHAT, CDR2 FQNNGV. The CDR3 extends over 15 amino acids. V lost 3 bases to trimming and J lost 0 bases; unmatched junction nucleotides: 1.

J is TRBJ2-2 and V is TRBV7-9, with D possibly TRBD2 on 7 matching bases. CDR3 length equals 15 residues. The V gene lost 5 bases and the J gene lost 4 bases, with 14 bases spanning the gap. Germline V gene lookup returns CDR1 SEHNR and CDR2 FQNEAQ (reference sequence). DNA of the CDR3: TGTGCCAGCAGCCCAAATAGGGGGGGCACCGGGGAGCTGTTTTTT. This sequence encodes CASSPNRGGTGELFF.

CDR3 sequence (DNA): TGTGCCAGCAGCCAAGAGTACGGACTAGCGGGAAACTCCTACAATGAGCAGTTCTTC. It is translated as CASSQEYGLAGNSYNEQFF. This chain links TRBV14 with TRBJ2-1; TRBD2 matches at 12 bases. This CDR3 spans 19 amino acids. Germline CDR1 SGHDN, CDR2 FVKESK. Germline trimming cut 0 bases from V and 0 bases from J; bases unmatched to any gene: 6.

The chain joins TRBV30 to TRBJ1-5; no definite D call. Germline lookup yields CDR1 GTSNPN and CDR2 SVGIG (reference sequence). This CDR3 comprises 12 residues. V lost 1 base and J 9 bases, leaving 10 bases between the germline ends. CDR3: CAWSEGGRPQHF. CDR3 in DNA: TGTGCCTGGAGTGAAGGAGGGAGGCCCCAGCATTTT.

The chain links TRBV19 to TRBJ2-1; 11 bases map to TRBD1. CDR3 size: 15 residues. The germline gives CDR1 LNHDA, CDR2 SQIVND (reference sequence). V gave up 3 bases and J gave up 9 bases; unmatched junction bases: 7. CDR3 sequence: CASSIGQGALSEQFF. CDR3 bases: TGTGCCAGTAGTATCGGACAGGGGGCTCTCAGTGAGCAGTTCTTC.

This clone was counted a few times. The genes are TRBV21-1 and TRBJ1-5. TRBV21-1 is an annotated pseudogene. The CDR3 loop spans 17 amino acids. The CDR3 nucleotides are TGTGCCAGGAGAACCGGGCAGGGAGGTGGGTATGGTCAGCCCCAGCATTTT. It specifies CARRTGQGGGYGQPQHF.

The rearrangement joins TRBV11-2 to TRBJ1-2; D not certain. This CDR3 comprises 13 residues. Between the trimmed V and J ends, which lost 5 bases and 7 bases, there was a span of 14 bases. Germline CDR1 reads SGHAT; CDR2 reads FQNNGV. CDR3 sequence reads: CASSHGEDSGYTF. CDR3 in DNA: TGTGCCAGCAGCCACGGGGAGGACTCTGGCTACACCTTC.

The V call is TRBV7-2, the J call TRBJ1-2; tentatively, D is TRBD1 (6 bases). The ends were cut back, 5 bases at V and 0 bases at J, with 16 bases in the middle. The CDR3 extends over 16 amino acids. Germline loops: CDR1 SGHTA, CDR2 FQGNSA. CDR3 region: CASSPRGGRANYGYTF. The CDR3 DNA reads TGTGCCAGCAGCCCCCGAGGGGGGAGGGCTAACTATGGCTACACCTTC.

V and J are TRBV29-1 and TRBJ2-1, with 8 bases matching TRBD2. The CDR3 loop spans 16 amino acids. The junction had 11 bases not matched to a gene; V was cut back by 7 bases and J by 0 bases. In germline, CDR1 is SQVTM, CDR2 ANQGSEA. In nucleotides, the CDR3 is TGCAGCGCCCCGGTTGGCGGGGGGAGCTCCTACAATGAGCAGTTCTTC. As protein: CSAPVGGGSSYNEQFF.